The clone carrying this T cell receptor beta chain was observed many times. Time point specified: newly diagnosed GD, antithyroid drugs for less than 3 months. Making the TCR library involved RNA that had been extracted from PBMCs. This sample was taken from a study of regulatory T cells in long-lasting Graves disease. Trimming took off 0 bases at V and 3 bases at J, with 13 bases between the two ends. The CDR3 consists of 16 residues. CDR1 is SGHRS and CDR2 is YFSETQ in the germline V gene. Through Arm-PCR of CDR3 regions and iRepertoire HTBI primers, TCR beta libraries were built. TCRdb itself ran the multiplex PCR reads through MiXCR, one entry per CDR3 protein. The table lists under 450,000 distinct CDR3 sequences, roughly 12% of them singletons. This same sample was also taken into another study, of T cells in Graves' hyperthyroidism and ophthalmopathy. From that report: It was uncontrolled infection, other autoimmune disease, pregnancy or lactation that excluded patients.

Sequencing was performed on peripheral blood mononuclear cells (PBMCs), taken at new diagnosis, from a patient treated with antithyroid drugs. The J gene is TRBJ2-1, the V gene TRBV5-1; D possibly matches TRBD1 or TRBD2 (5 bases each). This receptor was obtained from a woman aged 18-29 years with Graves disease. The CDR3: CASSLGSGTLYNEQFF. The CDR3 nucleotides are TGCGCCAGCAGCTTGGGCTCCGGGACCCTCTACAATGAGCAGTTCTTC. Based on the CDR3 plus reference TRBV5-1 and TRBJ2-1, the full variable domain is KAGVTQTPRYLIKTRGQQVTLSCSPISGHRSVSWYQQTPGQGLQFLFEYFSETQRNKGNFPGRFSGRQFSNSRSEMNVSTLELGDSALYLCASSLGSGTLYNEQFFGPGTRLTVL.